Below, 14 T cell receptor beta chains from the same sample are listed, as sequenced in a study of blood T cell repertoires in COVID-19. The method was immunoSEQ multiplex PCR; TCRdb's version includes in-frame clones alone and lacks a portion of them. The sample lists about 310,000 clones, around nine tenths occurring once. The sequencing sample was made of peripheral blood. The source of these receptors is a man aged 50 to 59 with active or convalescent COVID-19.

The chain is built from TRBV28 and TRBJ1-5; 7 bases are shared with TRBD1. CDR3 length: 16 residues. The J segment lost 2 bases and the V segment lost 7 bases, leaving 11 bases of the junction unmatched. The germline CDR1 and CDR2 sequences are MDHEN and SYDVKM. The CDR3 bases are TGTGCCAGCAACATAGGAGGGGGCGGGGGCAATCAGCCCCAGCATTTT. Amino acid sequence: CASNIGGGGGNQPQHF.

The gene calls are TRBV15 and TRBJ2-6; TRBD2 is a possible D gene (6 bases). Germline lookup yields CDR1 LNHNV and CDR2 YYDKDF (reference sequence). V was pared by 2 bases and J by 0 bases, with 8 bases between. The CDR3 loop spans 16 amino acids. CDR3 in amino acids: CATSRPGGSGANVLTF. DNA of the CDR3: TGTGCCACCAGCAGACCCGGGGGCTCTGGGGCCAACGTCCTGACTTTC. Full variable domain (missing parts from reference TRBV15 and TRBJ2-6): DAMVIQNPRYQVTQFGKPVTLSCSQTLNHNVMYWYQQKSSQAPKLLFHYYDKDFNNEADTPDNFQSRRPNTSFCFLDIRSPGLGDTAMYLCATSRPGGSGANVLTFGAGSRLTVL.

The chain combines TRBV7-2 with TRBJ2-7; D is undetermined. Trimming took off 5 bases at V and 2 bases at J, with 13 bases between the two ends. CDR1 SGHTA and CDR2 FQGNSA come from the germline V gene. This CDR3 comprises 14 residues. In DNA form, the CDR3 reads TGTGCCAGCAGCCCACTGGTCATAGCCTACGAGCAGTACTTC. This gives the protein CASSPLVIAYEQYF.

This clone came up once. This chain links TRBV6-5 with TRBJ1-1; tentatively, D is TRBD1 (5 bases). Germline loops: CDR1 MNHEY, CDR2 SVGAGI. The V end lost 7 bases, the J end lost 5 bases, and 20 bases lay between the germline ends. The CDR3 length is 15 residues. The CDR3 loop is CASTYGWGEKTEAFF. For the CDR3, the DNA is TGTGCCAGCACCTACGGGTGGGGGGAGAAGACTGAAGCTTTCTTT.

About this clone: At one end, the junction sequence differs from germline, possibly due to a read error. The gene calls are TRBV3-1 (or the pseudogene TRBV3-2) and TRBJ2-7; 15 bases map to TRBD2. Germline V lookup: CDR1 LGHDT, CDR2 YNNKEL (reference sequence). The CDR3 covers 20 residues. CDR3: CASSRLQGLAGGRYSHEQYF. The DNA for the CDR3 is TGTGCCAGCAGCCGACTGCAAGGACTAGCGGGAGGGAGGTACTCCCACGAGCAGTACTTC.

This chain links TRBV5-1 with TRBJ2-7, with 7 bases fitting TRBD2. CDR1 SGHRS and CDR2 YFSETQ come from the germline V gene. V dropped 4 bases and J dropped 0; count of bases not matched to a gene: 16. The CDR3 runs 18 residues. The CDR3 protein is CASSPRLAAHPSSYEQYF. DNA of the CDR3: TGCGCCAGCAGCCCCCGGCTAGCGGCCCATCCTAGCTCCTACGAGCAGTACTTC.

The chain employs TRBV27 and TRBJ2-1; a possible D gene is TRBD1 (6 bases). V dropped 5 bases and J dropped 7 bases, with 21 bases sitting between them. Germline loops: CDR1 MNHEY, CDR2 SMNVEV (reference sequence). The CDR3 extends over 16 amino acids. The CDR3 nucleotides read TGTGCCAGCAGTAGTGTGTCTTTACAGGGTCGGAATGAGCAGTTCTTC. Protein: CASSSVSLQGRNEQFF.

The chain couples TRBV7-9 to TRBJ1-2, with a tentative D call TRBD1 (6 bases). The CDR3 sequence is 15 residues long. Trimming took 3 bases from V and 4 from J, leaving 15 bases between them. Germline V CDR1 and CDR2: SEHNR, FQNEAQ (reference sequence). The DNA for the CDR3 is TGTGCCAGCAGCTTCGATCCAGGGGCCCCCTATGGCTACACCTTC. Translated, it gives CASSFDPGAPYGYTF.

This sequence joins TRBV6-5 and TRBJ2-7, with 8 bases fitting TRBD1. Trimming removed 6 bases from V and 3 bases from J; junction bases left unmatched: 10. CDR3 length: 15 residues. Per germline, CDR1 MNHEY and CDR2 SVGAGI. The CDR3: CASRKERQGLYEQYF. The CDR3 nucleotides read TGTGCCAGCAGGAAGGAAAGACAGGGGCTCTACGAGCAGTACTTC.

This sequence joins TRBV9 and TRBJ1-4; 7 positions match TRBD1. The trim removed 5 bases at V and 0 bases at J, leaving 7 bases unmatched. Per the germline V gene, CDR1 is SGDLS and CDR2 is YYNGEE. The CDR3 spans 16 residues. CDR3 amino acids: CASSAGQSATNEKLFF. CDR3 DNA sequence: TGTGCCAGCAGTGCGGGACAGAGTGCAACTAATGAAAAACTGTTTTTT. Full variable domain (remainder filled in from reference TRBV9 and TRBJ1-4): DSGVTQTPKHLITATGQRVTLRCSPRSGDLSVYWYQQSLDQGLQFLIQYYNGEERAKGNILERFSAQQFPDLHSELNLSSLELGDSALYFCASSAGQSATNEKLFFGSGTQLSVL.

CDR3 loop: CASSLTTESYGYTF. CDR3 nucleotides: TGTGCCAGCTCACTAACGACAGAGAGCTATGGCTACACCTTC. The chain carries TRBV18 and TRBJ1-2, with a weak D call TRBD1 (5 bases). CDR1 and CDR2 from the germline V gene are KGHSH and LQKENI. The ends were cut back, 4 bases at V and 4 bases at J, with 13 bases in the middle. The CDR3 length is 14 residues.

The chain combines TRBV1 with TRBJ2-3; TRBD2 was called by the table and not checked on the DNA. TRBV1 is listed as a pseudogene. This CDR3 region has 15 residues. The CDR3 here is CTSSVRGGKTDTQYF. Here the CDR3 DNA reads TGCACCAGCAGCGTACGGGGGGGAAAAACAGATACGCAGTATTTT.

The genes are TRBV20-1 and TRBJ2-7; D is unresolved. The V end was cut by 3 bases, the J end by 1 base, with 7 bases between. Germline assignment: CDR1 DFQATT and CDR2 SNEGSKA (reference sequence). There are 12 residues in the CDR3. The CDR3 protein is CSASSPSYEQYF. In nucleotides, the CDR3 is TGCAGTGCTAGTTCCCCGTCCTACGAGCAGTACTTC.

This clone was seen once. This chain joins TRBV6-6 and TRBJ2-1; D remains ambiguous. Trimming shortened V by 4 bases and J by 0 bases, and 10 bases separated the two germline ends. The CDR3 sequence is 15 residues long. CDR1 and CDR2 (germline): MNHNY, SVGAGI (reference sequence). CDR3 amino acids: CASSSRQSSYNEQFF. The CDR3 DNA reads as TGTGCCAGCAGTTCCCGACAAAGCTCCTACAATGAGCAGTTCTTC.